The 18 T cell receptor beta chains reported below all come from one sample, sequenced in a study of OX40 agonist ivuxolimab in advanced cancers. TCRdb keeps only in-frame clones here, not all; method: immunoSEQ multiplex PCR. Here the sample spans some 70,000 clones, 83% being singletons. The starting material was CD4+ or CD8+ T cells sorted from blood, obtained in a trial of the OX40 agonist ivuxolimab. The receptor source for this set is an adult with an advanced solid tumor such as melanoma, head and neck, liver or kidney cancer.

This clone was picked up a small number of times. This sample includes further DNA sequences coding for the same CDR3. The V call is TRBV28, the J call TRBJ1-1, with a tentative D call TRBD1 (6 bases). This CDR3 has 11 residues. V lost 2 bases, J lost 8 bases, and 6 bases lay in between. The germline gives CDR1 MDHEN, CDR2 SYDVKM. CDR3 protein: CASSLQGEAFF. CDR3 nucleotide sequence: TGTGCCAGCAGTTTACAGGGGGAAGCTTTCTTT.

V and J are TRBV5-4 and TRBJ1-2, with TRBD1 matching 9 bases. The V and J ends lost 4 bases and 2 bases, in that order; junction bases with no gene match: 3. The CDR3 runs to 14 residues. Germline CDR1 SGHNT, CDR2 YYREEE (reference sequence). For the CDR3, the DNA is TGTGCCAGCAGCGCCGGGACAGGGAACTATGGCTACACCTTC. It codes for CASSAGTGNYGYTF.

Concerning this clone itself: Other DNA sequences of this sample code for an identical CDR3. The chain uses TRBV12-5 and TRBJ1-1; 7 positions match TRBD1. The CDR3 has 12 residues. J was trimmed by 1 base and V by 9 bases; bases with no gene match: 2. From germline, CDR1 is LGHNT and CDR2 FRNRAP. The CDR3: CARGTENTEAFF. In DNA, the CDR3 is TGTGCTAGGGGGACAGAGAACACTGAAGCTTTCTTT.

CDR3 in DNA: TGTGCCAGCAGTTCAAGCCGTATAGCGGGAGTTATCACAGATACGCAGTATTTT. Its translation is CASSSSRIAGVITDTQYF. The chain couples TRBV27 to TRBJ2-3, with 9 bases aligning to TRBD2. The V gene end was trimmed by 4 bases and the J gene end by 2 bases; junction bases not matched to a gene: 13. Germline V CDR1 and CDR2: MNHEY, SMNVEV (reference sequence). The CDR3 is 18 amino acids.

The CDR3 sequence is CAWTRDSYNEQFF. CDR3 in DNA: TGTGCCTGGACTCGGGACAGTTACAATGAGCAGTTCTTC. The chain recombines TRBV30 with TRBJ2-1; 7 nucleotides line up with TRBD1. Germline V lookup: CDR1 GTSNPN, CDR2 SVGIG (reference sequence). The CDR3 is 13 residues long. J was trimmed by 4 bases and V by 4 bases; bases with no gene match: 4.

This clone was seen a handful of times. The V and J genes are TRBV23-1 and TRBJ1-2, with D perhaps TRBD1 (5 bases). TRBV23-1 is designated an ORF whose function remains uncertain. CDR3 size: 16 residues. V dropped 4 bases and J dropped 0 bases, with 15 bases sitting between them. CDR3 DNA sequence: TGCGCCAGCAGTCTCCTCAGGGACCCCACTAACTATGGCTACACCTTC. Translation: CASSLLRDPTNYGYTF.

V and J are TRBV10-3 and TRBJ2-7, with D maybe TRBD1 (6 bases). Germline V gene sequence: CDR1 ENHRY, CDR2 SYGVKD. Trimming removed 1 base from V and 3 bases from J, with 10 bases in between. The CDR3 loop spans 14 amino acids. The DNA of the CDR3 is TGTGCCATCAGTGAGTACCGGGACAACTACGAGCAGTACTTC. Translation gives CAISEYRDNYEQYF.

The rearrangement links TRBV10-1 to TRBJ1-5, with D hard to call. The CDR3 contains 18 residues. Germline assignment: CDR1 WNHNN and CDR2 SYGVQD (reference sequence). V lost 7 bases to trimming and J lost 2 bases, with 24 bases between them. Written as DNA, the CDR3 is TGCGCCAGCAAAGGATCCCGTTTCTATCGGGGAGGCAATCAGCCCCAGCATTTT. Residues: CASKGSRFYRGGNQPQHF.

Only a few counts were recorded for this clone. The rearrangement links TRBV7-8 to TRBJ1-2; 8 bases align to TRBD1. The CDR3 has 14 residues. Germline-derived CDR1 and CDR2 are SGHVS and FQNEAQ. The trim removed 6 bases at V and 3 bases at J, leaving 6 bases unmatched. The CDR3 sequence: CASRNKTGDYGYTF. The CDR3 DNA reads as TGTGCCAGCAGGAATAAGACAGGGGACTATGGCTACACCTTC.

V gene TRBV7-8 combines with J gene TRBJ2-3, with 11 bases matching TRBD1. The CDR3 length is 15 residues. Trimming removed 8 bases from V and 2 bases from J; junction bases left unmatched: 6. Germline CDR1 SGHVS, CDR2 FQNEAQ. The CDR3 loop reads CASGRTGGVTDTQYF. Written as DNA, the CDR3 is TGTGCCAGCGGAAGGACAGGGGGCGTCACAGATACGCAGTATTTT.

The J gene is TRBJ2-1, the V gene TRBV19, with 7 bases lining up with TRBD1. J lost 5 bases, V lost 5 bases, and 9 bases had no gene match. Germline assignment: CDR1 LNHDA and CDR2 SQIVND (reference sequence). CDR3 length equals 15 residues. CDR3 DNA: TGTGCCAGTAGTGTAACAGGGGCGGTGAACAATGAGCAGTTCTTC. Translated, it gives CASSVTGAVNNEQFF.

The rearrangement uses TRBV7-8 and TRBJ1-1; D call uncertain. The V gene's germline CDR1 is SGHVS and CDR2 FQNEAQ. Trimming stripped 1 base from V and 2 bases from J, with 5 bases between. This CDR3 spans 13 amino acids. The CDR3 region is CASSLGANTEAFF. The CDR3 region has the DNA TGTGCCAGCAGCTTAGGGGCAAACACTGAAGCTTTCTTT.

V and J are TRBV7-2 and TRBJ2-5, with D perhaps assigned TRBD1 or TRBD2 (5 bases each). The CDR3 is 15 residues long. V lost 5 bases to trimming and J lost 5 bases, with 18 bases between them. Per the germline V gene, CDR1 is SGHTA and CDR2 is FQGNSA. CDR3 amino acids: CASSVTSGWGETQYF. The CDR3 DNA reads as TGTGCCAGCAGCGTTACCTCCGGGTGGGGGGAGACCCAGTACTTC.

The chain has TRBV5-6 and TRBJ2-7; the match to TRBD1 covers 7 bases. With V trimmed by 2 bases and J by 1 base, 6 bases remained unmatched. The CDR3 consists of 15 residues. From germline, CDR1 is SGHDT and CDR2 YYEEEE. The CDR3 nucleotides read TGTGCCAGCAGCTTCGGGACAGAGCCTTCCTACGAGCAGTACTTC. Amino acids: CASSFGTEPSYEQYF.

The V gene is TRBV4-2, the J gene TRBJ1-4; 7 positions agree with TRBD1. This CDR3 spans 14 amino acids. With 4 bases clipped from V and 8 bases from J, the junction kept 7 bases outside the gene matches. Per the germline V gene, CDR1 is LGHNA and CDR2 is YNFKEQ. Written as DNA, the CDR3 is TGTGCCAGCAGCCCTGCCGGGACAGCAGAAAAACTGTTTTTT. This sequence encodes CASSPAGTAEKLFF.

The V and J genes are TRBV2 and TRBJ2-5; D gene ambiguous. This CDR3 region has 10 residues. Germline CDR1 is SNHLY and CDR2 is FYNNEI. V lost 5 bases and J lost 4, with 2 bases in between. The CDR3 loop reads CASSLETQYF. The DNA for the CDR3 is TGTGCCAGCAGTCTAGAGACCCAGTACTTC.

The chain employs TRBV28 and TRBJ1-5; D possibly corresponds to TRBD1 (5 bases). The V gene lost 7 bases and the J gene lost 7 bases, with 17 bases spanning the gap. CDR1 MDHEN and CDR2 SYDVKM come from the germline V gene. The length of the CDR3 is 14 residues. The CDR3 nucleotides read TGTGCCAGCAACACTGGGGCAGGCCAACAGCCCCAGCATTTT. Translating it yields CASNTGAGQQPQHF.

This chain links TRBV11-2 with TRBJ2-5; 9 bases map to TRBD1. V trimming: 4 bases; J trimming: 3 bases; junction bases outside the gene matches: 12. The CDR3 sequence is 17 residues long. Germline loops: CDR1 SGHAT, CDR2 FQNNGV. Here the CDR3 reads CASSYEKGTGGEETQYF. The CDR3 nucleotides read TGTGCCAGCAGCTACGAAAAGGGAACAGGGGGCGAAGAGACCCAGTACTTC.